This T cell receptor (beta chain) was observed in a study of T cell responses to AZD1222 COVID-19 vaccine. Trimming at V came to 4 bases and at J to 4 bases, leaving 6 bases not matched to a gene. The CDR3 length is 15 residues. Germline CDR1 is SGHDT and CDR2 is YYEEEE. Data came from immunoSEQ multiplex PCR; TCRdb stores just in-frame clones and leaves some out. This sample carries roughly 120,000 clones, 70% to 90% of them seen once, and the ten largest clones take roughly 2.3%. This TCR derives from an adult in good health. The sequencing used peripheral blood, collected on day 0 of AZD1222 vaccination. The chain combines TRBV5-6 with TRBJ2-2; 8 bases are a match to TRBD1. The CDR3 loop reads CASSRRDRTTGELFF. The CDR3 region has the DNA TGTGCCAGCAGCCGCCGGGACAGGACCACCGGGGAGCTGTTTTTT.